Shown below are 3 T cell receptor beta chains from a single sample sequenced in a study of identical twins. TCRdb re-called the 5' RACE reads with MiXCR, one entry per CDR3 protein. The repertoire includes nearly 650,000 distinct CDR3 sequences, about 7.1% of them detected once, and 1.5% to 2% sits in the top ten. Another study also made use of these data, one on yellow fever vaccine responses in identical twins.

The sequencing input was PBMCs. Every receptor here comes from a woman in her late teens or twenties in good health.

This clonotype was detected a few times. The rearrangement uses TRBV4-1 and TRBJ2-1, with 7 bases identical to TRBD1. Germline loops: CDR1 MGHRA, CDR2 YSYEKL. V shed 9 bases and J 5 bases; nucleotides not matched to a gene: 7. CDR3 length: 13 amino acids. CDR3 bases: TGCGCCAGTTGGGACAGAGACCACAATGAGCAGTTCTTC. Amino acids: CASWDRDHNEQFF.

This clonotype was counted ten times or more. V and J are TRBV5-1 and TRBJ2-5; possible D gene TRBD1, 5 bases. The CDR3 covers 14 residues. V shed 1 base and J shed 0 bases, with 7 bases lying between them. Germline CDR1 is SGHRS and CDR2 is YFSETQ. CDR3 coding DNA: TGCGCCAGCAGCTTGACAGGAAACCAAGAGACCCAGTACTTC. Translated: CASSLTGNQETQYF.

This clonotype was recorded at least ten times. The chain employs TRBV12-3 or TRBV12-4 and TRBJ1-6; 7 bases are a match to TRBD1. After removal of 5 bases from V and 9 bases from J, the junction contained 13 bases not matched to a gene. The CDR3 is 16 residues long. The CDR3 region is CASSLVDRFGGSPLHF. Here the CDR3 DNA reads TGTGCCAGCAGTCTCGTGGACAGGTTCGGTGGTTCACCCCTCCACTTT.